This T cell receptor (beta chain) was captured by sequencing in a study of shared clonotypes between healthy human individuals. Study-level background: Each donor's CD8 memory used one plate, CD8 naive two, each CD4 subset three.

The CDR3 has 18 amino acids. The germline V gene has CDR1 LGHNA and CDR2 YNFKEQ. J gave up 6 bases and V 3 bases, and 12 bases lay outside the gene matches. Assay runs were performed at deep level. Repertoires were generated with immunoSEQ multiplex PCR, while TCRdb's copy carries only in-frame clones and drops some. The table lists roughly 700,000 clones, 80% to 95% of them singletons. The clonotype comes from a man between 18 and 29 years old in good health. Some clones in this sample may be carry-over from other donors' samples. The J gene is TRBJ2-3, the V gene TRBV4-2, with 13 bases identical to TRBD2. Sequenced: memory CD8+ T cells from PBMCs. Stated subset: CD45RO+ cells pooled with CCR7-negative TemRA cells. CDR3 bases: TGTGCCAGCAGCCAGTTCCTTCACGGGACTAGCGGGGCGGATACGCAGTATTTT. The encoded protein is CASSQFLHGTSGADTQYF.